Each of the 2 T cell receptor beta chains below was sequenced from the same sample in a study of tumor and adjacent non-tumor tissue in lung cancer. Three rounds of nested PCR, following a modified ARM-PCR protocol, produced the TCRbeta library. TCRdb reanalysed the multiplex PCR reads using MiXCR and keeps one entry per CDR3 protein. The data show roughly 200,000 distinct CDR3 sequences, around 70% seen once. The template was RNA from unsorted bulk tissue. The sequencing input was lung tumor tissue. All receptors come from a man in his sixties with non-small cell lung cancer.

CDR3 nucleotides: TGCGCCAGCAGCCTTACCCCCGGGACTAGCGCTCATATTTTCACAGATACGCAGTATTTT. Encoded protein: CASSLTPGTSAHIFTDTQYF. V gene TRBV4-1 combines with J gene TRBJ2-3; 10 nucleotides match TRBD2. In germline, CDR1 is MGHRA, CDR2 YSYEKL. The CDR3 has 20 residues. V shed 4 bases, J shed 2 bases, and the junction held 18 bases outside the gene matches.

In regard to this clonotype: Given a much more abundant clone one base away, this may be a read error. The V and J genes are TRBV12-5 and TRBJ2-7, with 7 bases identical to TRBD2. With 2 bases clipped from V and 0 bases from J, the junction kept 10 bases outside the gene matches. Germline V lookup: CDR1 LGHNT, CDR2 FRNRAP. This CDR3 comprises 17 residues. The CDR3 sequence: CASGLSRDYANSYEQYF. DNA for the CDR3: TGTGCTAGTGGTTTGTCCCGGGACTACGCCAACTCCTACGAGCAGTACTTC.